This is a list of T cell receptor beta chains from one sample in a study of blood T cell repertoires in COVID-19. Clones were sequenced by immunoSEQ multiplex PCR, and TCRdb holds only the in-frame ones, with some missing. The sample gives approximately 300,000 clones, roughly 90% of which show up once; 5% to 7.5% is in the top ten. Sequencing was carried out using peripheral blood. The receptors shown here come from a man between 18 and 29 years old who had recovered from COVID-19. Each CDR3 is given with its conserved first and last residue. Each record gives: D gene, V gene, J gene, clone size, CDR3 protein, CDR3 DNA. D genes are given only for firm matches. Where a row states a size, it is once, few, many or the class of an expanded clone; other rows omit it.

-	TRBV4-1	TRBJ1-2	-	CASSQDPPYGANYGYTF	TGCGCCAGCAGCCAAGATCCCCCCTACGGAGCTAACTATGGCTACACCTTC
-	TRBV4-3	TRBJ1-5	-	CASSQESAGSNQPQHF	TGCGCCAGCAGCCAAGAGTCGGCGGGGAGCAATCAGCCCCAGCATTTT
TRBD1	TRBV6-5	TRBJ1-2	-	CASRKTGGGVGYTF	TGTGCCAGCAGAAAGACAGGGGGCGGCGTTGGCTACACCTTC
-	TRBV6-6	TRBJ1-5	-	CASSRGLSGNQPQHF	TGTGCCAGCTCGCGCGGGTTGTCGGGCAATCAGCCCCAGCATTTT
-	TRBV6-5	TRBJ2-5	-	CASSTLETQYF	TGTGCCAGCAGTACTTTAGAGACCCAGTACTTC
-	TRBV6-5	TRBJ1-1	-	CASSYDRTQNTEAFF	TGTGCCAGCAGTTACGATAGGACACAGAACACTGAAGCTTTCTTT
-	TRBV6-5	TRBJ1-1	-	CASSLDSGDTEAFF	TGTGCCAGCAGCTTAGACTCCGGGGACACTGAAGCTTTCTTT
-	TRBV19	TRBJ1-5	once	CASREDQGGNQPQHF	TGTGCCAGTAGGGAGGACCAAGGAGGCAATCAGCCCCAGCATTTT
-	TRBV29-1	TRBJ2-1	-	CSVAFGQTARNEQFF	TGCAGCGTCGCTTTCGGACAGACCGCTAGAAATGAGCAGTTCTTC
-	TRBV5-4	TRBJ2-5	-	CASSADYEETQYF	TGTGCCAGCAGCGCCGACTACGAAGAGACCCAGTACTTC
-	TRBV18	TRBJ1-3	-	CASSPGRVNSGNTIYF	TGTGCCAGCTCACCCGGCAGGGTCAACTCTGGAAACACCATATATTTT
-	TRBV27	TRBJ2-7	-	CASSPSSYEQYF	TGTGCCAGCAGTCCGAGCTCCTACGAGCAGTACTTC
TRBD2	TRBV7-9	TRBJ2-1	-	CASSLPLPGSGNEQFF	TGTGCCAGCAGCCTCCCCCTACCCGGTAGCGGGAACGAGCAGTTCTTC
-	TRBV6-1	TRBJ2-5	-	CASSEVGYPLQETQYF	TGTGCCAGCAGTGAAGTGGGCTACCCACTGCAAGAGACCCAGTACTTC
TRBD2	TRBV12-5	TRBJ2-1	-	CASGAGDGGNNEQFF	TGTGCTAGTGGTGCCGGGGACGGGGGGAACAATGAGCAGTTCTTC
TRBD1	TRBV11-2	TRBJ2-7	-	CASSLLGGGRRTLSYEQYF	TGTGCCAGCAGCTTATTAGGGGGCGGAAGAAGAACCCTGTCGTACGAGCAGTACTTC
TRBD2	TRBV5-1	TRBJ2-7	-	CASSLGLAGGSSYEQYF	TGCGCCAGCAGCTTGGGACTAGCGGGGGGGAGCTCCTACGAGCAGTACTTC
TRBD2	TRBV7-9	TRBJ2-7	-	CASKSTSGIYEQYF	TGTGCCAGCAAATCGACTAGCGGGATTTACGAGCAGTACTTC
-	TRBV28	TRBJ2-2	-	CASSFGGELFF	TGTGCCAGCAGTTTCGGCGGGGAGCTGTTTTTT
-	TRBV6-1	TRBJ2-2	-	CASSEALARGSGELFF	TGTGCCAGCAGTGAAGCCCTAGCTAGAGGGTCCGGGGAGCTGTTTTTT
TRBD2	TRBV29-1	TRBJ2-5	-	CSVEGSLAGGSPQETQYF	TGCAGCGTTGAAGGGTCCCTAGCGGGGGGCTCCCCACAAGAGACCCAGTACTTC
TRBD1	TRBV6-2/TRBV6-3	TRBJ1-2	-	CASSLTGGYGYTF	TGTGCCAGCAGCCTGACAGGGGGCTATGGCTACACCTTC
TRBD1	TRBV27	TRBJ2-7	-	CASSFRDRGFKEQYF	TGTGCCAGCAGTTTCAGGGACAGGGGGTTTAAGGAGCAGTACTTC
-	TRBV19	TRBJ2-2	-	CASSLGGAGGELFF	TGTGCCAGTAGCCTAGGGGGGGCTGGCGGGGAGCTGTTTTTT
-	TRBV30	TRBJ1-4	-	CAWSLGATNEKLFF	TGTGCCTGGAGTTTAGGGGCCACAAATGAAAAACTGTTTTTT
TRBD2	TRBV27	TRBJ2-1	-	CASSLPGLAGAGVEQFF	TGTGCCAGCAGTTTACCCGGACTAGCGGGAGCAGGGGTTGAGCAGTTCTTC
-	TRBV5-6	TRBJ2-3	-	CASSFTGPDTQYF	TGTGCCAGCAGCTTTACTGGGCCAGATACGCAGTATTTT
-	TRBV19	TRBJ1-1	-	CASSIAPGTEAFF	TGTGCCAGTAGTATAGCCCCGGGCACTGAAGCTTTCTTT
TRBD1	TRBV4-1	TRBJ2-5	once	CASSLRPGQSSQETQYF	TGCGCCAGCAGCCTACGACCGGGACAGTCAAGTCAGGAGACCCAGTACTTC
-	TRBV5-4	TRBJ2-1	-	CASSLEAAVIEQFF	TGTGCCAGCAGCTTGGAGGCCGCGGTCATTGAGCAGTTCTTC
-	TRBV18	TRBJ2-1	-	CASSPLASLSYNEQFF	TGTGCCAGCTCACCACTTGCGAGCCTCTCCTACAATGAGCAGTTCTTC
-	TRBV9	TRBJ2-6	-	CASSVGQVFSGANVLTF	TGTGCCAGCAGCGTAGGGCAGGTCTTTAGTGGGGCCAACGTCCTGACTTTC
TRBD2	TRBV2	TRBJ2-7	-	CASSLERGSRGEQYF	TGTGCCAGCAGTTTGGAGCGGGGGAGCCGTGGGGAGCAGTACTTC
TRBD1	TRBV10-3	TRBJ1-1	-	CAISDGRTGGTEAFF	TGTGCCATCAGTGATGGGAGGACAGGGGGCACTGAAGCTTTCTTT
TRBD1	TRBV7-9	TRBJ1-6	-	CASSPRTGDNSPLHF	TGTGCCAGCAGCCCAAGGACAGGGGACAATTCACCCCTCCACTTT